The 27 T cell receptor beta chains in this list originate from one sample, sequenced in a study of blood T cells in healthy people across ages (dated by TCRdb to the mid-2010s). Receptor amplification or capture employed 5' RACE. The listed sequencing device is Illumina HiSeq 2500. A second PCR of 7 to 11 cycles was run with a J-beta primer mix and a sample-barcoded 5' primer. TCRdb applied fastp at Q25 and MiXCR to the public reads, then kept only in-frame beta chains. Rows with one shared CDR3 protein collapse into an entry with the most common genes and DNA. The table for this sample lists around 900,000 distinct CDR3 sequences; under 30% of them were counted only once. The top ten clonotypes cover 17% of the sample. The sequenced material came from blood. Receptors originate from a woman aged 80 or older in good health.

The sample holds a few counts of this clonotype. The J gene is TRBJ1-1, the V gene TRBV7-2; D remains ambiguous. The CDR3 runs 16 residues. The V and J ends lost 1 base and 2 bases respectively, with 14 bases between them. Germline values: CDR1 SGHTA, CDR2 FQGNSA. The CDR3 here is CASSLVVVRTNTEAFF. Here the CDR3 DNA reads TGTGCCAGCAGCTTAGTTGTCGTCAGAACTAACACTGAAGCTTTCTTT.

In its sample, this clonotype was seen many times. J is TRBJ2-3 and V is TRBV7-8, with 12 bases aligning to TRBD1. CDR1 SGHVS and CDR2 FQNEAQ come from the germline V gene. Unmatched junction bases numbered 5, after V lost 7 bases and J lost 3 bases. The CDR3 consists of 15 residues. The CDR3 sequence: CASNRDRGRTDTQYF. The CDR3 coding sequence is TGTGCCAGCAACCGGGACAGGGGGCGGACAGATACGCAGTATTTT.

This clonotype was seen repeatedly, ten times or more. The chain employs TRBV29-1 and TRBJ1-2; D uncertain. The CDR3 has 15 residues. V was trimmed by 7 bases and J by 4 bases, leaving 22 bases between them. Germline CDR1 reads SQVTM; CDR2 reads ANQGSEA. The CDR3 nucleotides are TGCAGCGCCGAAATGCGGGGTTCTTCTATCTATGGCTACACCTTC. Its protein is CSAEMRGSSIYGYTF.

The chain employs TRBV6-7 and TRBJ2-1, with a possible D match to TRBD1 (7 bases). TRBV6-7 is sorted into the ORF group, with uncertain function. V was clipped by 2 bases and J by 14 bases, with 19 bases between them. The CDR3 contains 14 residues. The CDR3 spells CASSYRRGPRGKFF. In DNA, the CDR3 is TGTGCCAGCAGTTACAGGAGGGGGCCGCGCGGGAAGTTCTTC.

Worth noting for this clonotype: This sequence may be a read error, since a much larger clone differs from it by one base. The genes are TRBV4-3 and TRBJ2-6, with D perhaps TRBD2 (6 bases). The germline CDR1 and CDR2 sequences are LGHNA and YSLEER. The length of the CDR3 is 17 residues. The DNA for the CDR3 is TGCGCCAGCAGCCAAGATCCCGGGGGTTATGGGGCCAACGTCCGGACTTTC. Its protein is CASSQDPGGYGANVRTF.

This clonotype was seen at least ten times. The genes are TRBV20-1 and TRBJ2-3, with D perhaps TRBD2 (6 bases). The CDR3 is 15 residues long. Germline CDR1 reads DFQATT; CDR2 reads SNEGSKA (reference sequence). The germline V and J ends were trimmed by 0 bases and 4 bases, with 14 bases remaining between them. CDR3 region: CSARDRLVHADTQYF. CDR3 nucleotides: TGCAGTGCTAGAGATCGACTAGTTCACGCAGATACGCAGTATTTT.

CDR3 amino acids: CASSTQGAGGELFF. The CDR3 nucleotides are TGTGCCAGCAGTACTCAGGGGGCTGGCGGGGAGCTGTTTTTT. The chain carries TRBV7-2 and TRBJ2-2; 8 positions agree with TRBD1. The CDR3 loop spans 14 amino acids. V lost 6 bases to trimming and J lost 7 bases; unmatched junction nucleotides: 7. Looked up from germline, CDR1 is SGHTA and CDR2 is FQGNSA.

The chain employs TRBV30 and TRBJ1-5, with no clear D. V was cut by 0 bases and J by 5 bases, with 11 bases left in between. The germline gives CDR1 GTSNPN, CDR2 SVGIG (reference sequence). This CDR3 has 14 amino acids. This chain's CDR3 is CAWSVLGSYQPQHF. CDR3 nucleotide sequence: TGTGCCTGGAGTGTTTTGGGCTCCTATCAGCCCCAGCATTTT.

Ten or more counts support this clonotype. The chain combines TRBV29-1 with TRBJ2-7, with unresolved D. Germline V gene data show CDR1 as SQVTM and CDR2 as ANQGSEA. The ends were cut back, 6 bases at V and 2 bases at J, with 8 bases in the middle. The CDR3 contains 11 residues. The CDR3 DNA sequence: TGCAGCGTCACAGTTGCCTACGAGCAGTACTTC. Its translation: CSVTVAYEQYF.

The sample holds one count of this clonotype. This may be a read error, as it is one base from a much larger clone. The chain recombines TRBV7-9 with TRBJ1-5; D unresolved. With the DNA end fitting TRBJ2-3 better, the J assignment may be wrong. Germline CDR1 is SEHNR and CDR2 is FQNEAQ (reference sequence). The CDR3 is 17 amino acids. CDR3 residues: CASSPIPEDGFNQPQYF. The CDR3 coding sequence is TGTGCCAGCAGTCCAATCCCAGAGGACGGATTCAATCAGCCCCAGTATTTT.

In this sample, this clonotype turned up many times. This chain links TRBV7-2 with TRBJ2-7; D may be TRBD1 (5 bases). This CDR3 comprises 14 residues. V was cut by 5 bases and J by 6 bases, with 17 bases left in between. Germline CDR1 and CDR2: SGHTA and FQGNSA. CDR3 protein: CASSQGFLPREQYF. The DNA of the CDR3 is TGTGCCAGCAGCCAGGGCTTCCTCCCTCGCGAGCAGTACTTC.

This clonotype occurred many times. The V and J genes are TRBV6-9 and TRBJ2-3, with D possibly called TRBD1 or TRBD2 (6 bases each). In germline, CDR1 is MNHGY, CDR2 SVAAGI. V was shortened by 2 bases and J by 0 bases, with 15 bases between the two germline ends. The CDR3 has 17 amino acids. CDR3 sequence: CASSYPEGGTSTDTQYF. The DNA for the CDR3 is TGTGCCAGCAGTTATCCCGAAGGGGGGACTAGCACAGATACGCAGTATTTT.

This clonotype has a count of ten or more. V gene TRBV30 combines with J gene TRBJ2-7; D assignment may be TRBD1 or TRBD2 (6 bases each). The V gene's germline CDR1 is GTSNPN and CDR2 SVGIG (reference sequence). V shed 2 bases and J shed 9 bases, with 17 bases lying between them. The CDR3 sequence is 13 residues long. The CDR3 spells CAWSSNREGGQYF. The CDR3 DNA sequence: TGTGCCTGGAGTAGTAACAGAGAGGGGGGGCAGTACTTC.

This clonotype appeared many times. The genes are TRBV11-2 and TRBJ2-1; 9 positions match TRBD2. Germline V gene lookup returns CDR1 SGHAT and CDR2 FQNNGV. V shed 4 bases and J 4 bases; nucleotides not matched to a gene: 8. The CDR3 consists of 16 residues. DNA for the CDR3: TGTGCCAGCAGCTCGGATAGCGGGGGCCATTACAATGAGCAGTTCTTC. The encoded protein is CASSSDSGGHYNEQFF. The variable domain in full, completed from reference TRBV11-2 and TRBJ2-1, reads EAGVAQSPRYKIIEKRQSVAFWCNPISGHATLYWYQQILGQGPKLLIQFQNNGVVDDSQLPKDRFSAERLKGVDSTLKIQPAKLEDSAVYLCASSSDSGGHYNEQFFGPGTRLTVL.

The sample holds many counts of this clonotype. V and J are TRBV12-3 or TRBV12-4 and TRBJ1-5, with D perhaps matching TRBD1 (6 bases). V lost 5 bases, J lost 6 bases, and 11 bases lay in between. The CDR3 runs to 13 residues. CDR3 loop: CASSQRGGQPQHF. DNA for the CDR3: TGTGCCAGCAGTCAAAGGGGGGGTCAGCCCCAGCATTTT.

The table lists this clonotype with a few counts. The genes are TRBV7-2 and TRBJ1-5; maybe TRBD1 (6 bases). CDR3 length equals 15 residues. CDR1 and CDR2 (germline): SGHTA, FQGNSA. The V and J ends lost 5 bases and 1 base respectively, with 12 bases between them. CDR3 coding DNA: TGTGCCAGCAGCGCCGACAGGAGAAGCAATCAGCCCCAGCATTTT. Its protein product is CASSADRRSNQPQHF.

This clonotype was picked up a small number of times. The CDR3 sequence: CASSQGVQGTGELFF. The CDR3, as DNA: TGCGCCAGCAGCCAAGGAGTCCAAGGCACCGGGGAGCTGTTTTTT. V usage is TRBV4-3 and J usage is TRBJ2-2; D uncertain. CDR1 and CDR2 from the germline V gene are LGHNA and YSLEER. This CDR3 comprises 15 residues. The germline V and J ends were trimmed by 1 base and 4 bases, with 10 bases remaining between them.

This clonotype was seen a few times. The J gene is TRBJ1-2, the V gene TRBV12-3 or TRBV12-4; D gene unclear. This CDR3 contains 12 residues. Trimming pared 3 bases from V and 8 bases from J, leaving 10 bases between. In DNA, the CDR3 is TGTGCCAGCAGTTTGAGAGGTTTGGGCTACACCTTC. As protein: CASSLRGLGYTF.

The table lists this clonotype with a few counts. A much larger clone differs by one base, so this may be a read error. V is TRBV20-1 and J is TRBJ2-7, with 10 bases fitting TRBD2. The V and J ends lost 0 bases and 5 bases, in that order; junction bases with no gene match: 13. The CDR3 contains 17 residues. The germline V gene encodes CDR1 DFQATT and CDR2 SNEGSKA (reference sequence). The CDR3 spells CSARDRASGGFCNEQYF. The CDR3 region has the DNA TGCAGTGCTAGAGATCGAGCTAGCGGGGGTTTTTGTAACGAGCAGTACTTC.

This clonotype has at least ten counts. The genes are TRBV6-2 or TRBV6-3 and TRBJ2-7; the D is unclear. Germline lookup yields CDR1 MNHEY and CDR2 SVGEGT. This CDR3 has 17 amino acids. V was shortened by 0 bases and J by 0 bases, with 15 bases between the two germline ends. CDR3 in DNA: TGTGCCAGCAGTTACTCGAAAATATGGTGGGGCTCCTACGAGCAGTACTTC. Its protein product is CASSYSKIWWGSYEQYF.

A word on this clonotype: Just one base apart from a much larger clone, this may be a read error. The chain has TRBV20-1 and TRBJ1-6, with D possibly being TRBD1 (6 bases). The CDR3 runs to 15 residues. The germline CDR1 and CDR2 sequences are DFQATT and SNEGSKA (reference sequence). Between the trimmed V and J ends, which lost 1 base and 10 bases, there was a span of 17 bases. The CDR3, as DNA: TGCAGTGCTAGAGTTCCACAGGGAATAGGATCACCCCTCCACTTT. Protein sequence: CSARVPQGIGSPLHF.

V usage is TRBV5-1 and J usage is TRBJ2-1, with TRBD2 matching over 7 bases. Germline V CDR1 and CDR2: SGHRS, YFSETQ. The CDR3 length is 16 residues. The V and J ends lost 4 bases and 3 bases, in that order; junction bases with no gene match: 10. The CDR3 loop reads CASSGRLARNYNEQFF. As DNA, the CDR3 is TGCGCCAGCAGCGGGCGACTAGCTAGGAACTACAATGAGCAGTTCTTC.

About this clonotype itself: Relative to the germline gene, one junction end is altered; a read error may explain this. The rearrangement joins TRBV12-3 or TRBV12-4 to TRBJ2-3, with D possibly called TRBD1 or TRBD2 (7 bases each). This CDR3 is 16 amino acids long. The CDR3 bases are TGTGCCAGCAGTGGTATGTTAGCGCGGGGGACAGACACGCAGTATTTT. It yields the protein CASSGMLARGTDTQYF.

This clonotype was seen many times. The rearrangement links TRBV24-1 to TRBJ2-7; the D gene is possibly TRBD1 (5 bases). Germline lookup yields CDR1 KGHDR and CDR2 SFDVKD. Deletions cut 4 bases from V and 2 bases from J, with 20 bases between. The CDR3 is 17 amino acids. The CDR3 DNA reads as TGTGCCACCAGTGAGAACCACAGGCGCCCCTGCACCTACGAGCAGTACTTC. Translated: CATSENHRRPCTYEQYF.

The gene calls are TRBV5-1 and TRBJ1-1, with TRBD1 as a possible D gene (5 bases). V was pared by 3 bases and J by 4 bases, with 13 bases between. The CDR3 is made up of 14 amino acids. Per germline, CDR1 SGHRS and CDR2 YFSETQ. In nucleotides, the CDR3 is TGCGCCAGCAGCTGGGGCGGGGAGAGCACTGAAGCTTTCTTT. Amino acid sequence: CASSWGGESTEAFF.

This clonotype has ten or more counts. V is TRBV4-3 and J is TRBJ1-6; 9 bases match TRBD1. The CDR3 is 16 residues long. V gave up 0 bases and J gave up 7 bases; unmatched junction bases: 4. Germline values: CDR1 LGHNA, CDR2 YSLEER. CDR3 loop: CASSQEVGQGNSPLHF. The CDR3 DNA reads TGCGCCAGCAGCCAAGAGGTCGGACAGGGGAATTCACCCCTCCACTTT.

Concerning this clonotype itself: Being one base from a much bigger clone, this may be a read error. The CDR3 DNA reads TGTGCCAGCGCCCCCTGGGAGGGGGGCCGCTACAATGAGCAGTACTTC. Translating gives CASAPWEGGRYNEQYF. J is TRBJ2-1 and V is TRBV7-2, with D perhaps TRBD2 (7 bases). The tail of the sequence fits TRBJ2-7 better, so the J call may be wrong. The germline gives CDR1 SGHTA, CDR2 FQGNSA. The CDR3 length is 16 residues.